The source of this T cell receptor (beta chain) is a study of CD8 T cells in ankylosing spondylitis. This clonotype was counted ten times or more. Generation of TCR beta libraries employed quantitative 5'-RACE incorporating molecular barcodes. TCRdb itself ran the 5' RACE reads through MiXCR, one entry per CDR3 protein. The data hold about 39,000 distinct CDR3 sequences, with 10% to 13% observed a single time. Germline V lookup: CDR1 MNHNS, CDR2 SASEGT. Trimming stripped 5 bases from V and 9 bases from J, with 5 bases between. The CDR3 is 10 residues long. The sequencing sample was made of blood, either unsorted or a sorted T cell fraction (not recorded which). This clonotype originated in a male donor with ankylosing spondylitis or in good health (not recorded which). The V call is TRBV6-1, the J call TRBJ2-1; D is uncertain. The CDR3 loop reads CASSQIEQFF. The CDR3 nucleotides are TGTGCCAGCAGTCAAATTGAGCAGTTCTTC.